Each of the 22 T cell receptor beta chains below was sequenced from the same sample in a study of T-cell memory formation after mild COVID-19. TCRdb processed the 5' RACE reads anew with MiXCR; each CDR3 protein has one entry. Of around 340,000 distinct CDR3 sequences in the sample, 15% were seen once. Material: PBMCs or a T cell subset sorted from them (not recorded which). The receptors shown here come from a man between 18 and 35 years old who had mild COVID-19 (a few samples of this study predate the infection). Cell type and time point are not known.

The CDR3 DNA reads as TGTGCCAGCGTGGATTCGGGGACCGTCCAAGAGACCCAGTACTTC. Translated, it gives CASVDSGTVQETQYF. V is TRBV7-9 and J is TRBJ2-5; perhaps D is TRBD1 or TRBD2 (5 bases each). Germline values: CDR1 SEHNR, CDR2 FQNEAQ (reference sequence). CDR3 size: 15 residues. Trimming removed 8 bases at V and 1 base at J, with 17 bases between.

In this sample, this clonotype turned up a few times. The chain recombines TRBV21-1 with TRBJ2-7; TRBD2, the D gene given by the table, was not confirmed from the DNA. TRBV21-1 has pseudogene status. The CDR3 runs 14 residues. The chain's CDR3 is CASSPPTPTYEQYV. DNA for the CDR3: TGTGCCAGCAGCCCTCCGACACCTACCTACGAGCAGTACGTC.

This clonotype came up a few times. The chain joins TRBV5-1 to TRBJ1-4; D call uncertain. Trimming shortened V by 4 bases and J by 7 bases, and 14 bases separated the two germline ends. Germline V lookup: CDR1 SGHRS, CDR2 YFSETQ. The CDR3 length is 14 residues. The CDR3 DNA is TGCGCCAGCAGCGTGGGATCTTGGGCTGAAAAACTGTTTTTT. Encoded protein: CASSVGSWAEKLFF.

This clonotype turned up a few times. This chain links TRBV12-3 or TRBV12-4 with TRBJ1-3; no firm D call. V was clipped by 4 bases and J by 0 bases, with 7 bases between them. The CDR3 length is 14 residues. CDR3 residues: CASSWRSSGNTIYF. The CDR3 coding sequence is TGTGCCAGCAGTTGGAGGAGCTCTGGAAACACCATATATTTT.

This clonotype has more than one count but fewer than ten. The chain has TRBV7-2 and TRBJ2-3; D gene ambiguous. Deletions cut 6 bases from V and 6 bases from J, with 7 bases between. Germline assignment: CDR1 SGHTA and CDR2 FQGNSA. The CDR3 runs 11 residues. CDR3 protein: CASRGFDTQYF. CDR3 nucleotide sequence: TGTGCCAGCAGGGGGTTTGATACGCAGTATTTT.

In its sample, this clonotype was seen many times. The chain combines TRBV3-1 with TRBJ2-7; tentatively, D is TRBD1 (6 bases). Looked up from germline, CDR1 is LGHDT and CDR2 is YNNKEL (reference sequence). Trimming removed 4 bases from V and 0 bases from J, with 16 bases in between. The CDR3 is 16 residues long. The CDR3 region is CASSPSTGPSSYEQYV. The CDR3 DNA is TGTGCCAGCAGCCCATCGACAGGACCCAGCTCCTACGAGCAGTACGTC.

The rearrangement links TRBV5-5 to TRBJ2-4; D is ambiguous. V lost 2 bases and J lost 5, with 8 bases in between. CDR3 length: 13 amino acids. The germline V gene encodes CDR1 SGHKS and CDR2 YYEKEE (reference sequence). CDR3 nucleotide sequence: TGTGCCAGCAGCTTCGCTGGCCAAAACATTCAGTACTTC. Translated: CASSFAGQNIQYF.

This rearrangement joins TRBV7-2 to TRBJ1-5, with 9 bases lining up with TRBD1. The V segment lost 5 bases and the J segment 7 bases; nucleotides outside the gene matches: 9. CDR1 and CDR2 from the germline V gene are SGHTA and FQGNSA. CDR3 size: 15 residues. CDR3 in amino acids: CASSPRDRAVQPQHF. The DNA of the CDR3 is TGTGCCAGCAGCCCGAGGGACAGGGCGGTCCAGCCCCAGCATTTT.

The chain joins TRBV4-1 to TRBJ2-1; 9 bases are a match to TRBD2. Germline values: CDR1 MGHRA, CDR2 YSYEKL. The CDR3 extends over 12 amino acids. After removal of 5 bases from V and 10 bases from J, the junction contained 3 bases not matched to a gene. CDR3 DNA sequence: TGCGCCAGCAGCGGAACTAGCGGGGAGCAGTTCTTC. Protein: CASSGTSGEQFF.

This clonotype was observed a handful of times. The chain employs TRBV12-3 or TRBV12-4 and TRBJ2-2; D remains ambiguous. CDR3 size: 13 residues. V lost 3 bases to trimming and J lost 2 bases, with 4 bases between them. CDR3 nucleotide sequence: TGTGCCAGCAGTTTTTACAACACCGGGGAGCTGTTTTTT. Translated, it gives CASSFYNTGELFF.

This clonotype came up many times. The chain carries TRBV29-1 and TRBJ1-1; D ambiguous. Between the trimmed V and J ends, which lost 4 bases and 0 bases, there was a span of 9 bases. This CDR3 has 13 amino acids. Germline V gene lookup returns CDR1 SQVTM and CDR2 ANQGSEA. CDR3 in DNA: TGCAGCGTTGCTGGAGTTTTGAACACTGAAGCTTTCTTT. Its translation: CSVAGVLNTEAFF.

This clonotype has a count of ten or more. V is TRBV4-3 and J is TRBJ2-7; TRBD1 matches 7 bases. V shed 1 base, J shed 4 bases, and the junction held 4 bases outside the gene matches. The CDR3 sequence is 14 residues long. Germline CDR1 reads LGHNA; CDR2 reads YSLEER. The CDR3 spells CASSQGQGDYEQYF. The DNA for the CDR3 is TGCGCCAGCAGCCAAGGACAGGGAGATTACGAGCAGTACTTC.

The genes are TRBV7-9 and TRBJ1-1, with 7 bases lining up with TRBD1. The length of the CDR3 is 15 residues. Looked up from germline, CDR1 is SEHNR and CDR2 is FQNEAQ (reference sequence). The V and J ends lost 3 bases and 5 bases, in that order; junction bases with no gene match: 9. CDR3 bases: TGTGCCAGCAGCTTTAGTTACAGGGGTAGGACTGAAGCTTTCTTT. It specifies CASSFSYRGRTEAFF.

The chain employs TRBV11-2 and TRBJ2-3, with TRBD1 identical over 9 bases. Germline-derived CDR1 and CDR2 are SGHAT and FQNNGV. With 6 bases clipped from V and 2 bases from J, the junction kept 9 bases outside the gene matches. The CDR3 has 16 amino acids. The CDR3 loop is CASRPNRGPYTDTQYF. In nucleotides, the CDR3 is TGTGCCAGCAGACCCAACAGGGGGCCATACACAGATACGCAGTATTTT.

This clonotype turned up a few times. Written as DNA, the CDR3 is TGTGCCCAAGGACTAGCGGGGCAAGAGACCCAGTACTTC. Protein: CAQGLAGQETQYF. The V and J genes are TRBV30 and TRBJ2-5; 12 bases align to TRBD2. In germline, CDR1 is GTSNPN, CDR2 SVGIG (reference sequence). The CDR3 has 13 amino acids. Unmatched junction bases numbered 3, after V lost 8 bases and J lost 2 bases.

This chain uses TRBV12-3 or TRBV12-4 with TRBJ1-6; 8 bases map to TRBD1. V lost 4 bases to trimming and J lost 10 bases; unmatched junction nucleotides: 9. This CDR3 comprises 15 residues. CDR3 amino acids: CASSSTQGARSPLHF. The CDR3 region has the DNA TGTGCCAGCAGTTCCACGCAGGGGGCGCGATCACCCCTCCACTTT.

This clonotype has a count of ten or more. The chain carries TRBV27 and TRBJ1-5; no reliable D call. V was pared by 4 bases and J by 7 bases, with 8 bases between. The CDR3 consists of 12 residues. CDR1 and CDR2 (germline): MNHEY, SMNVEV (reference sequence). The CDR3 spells CASSYHGQPQHF. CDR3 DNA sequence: TGTGCCAGCAGTTATCATGGCCAGCCCCAGCATTTT.

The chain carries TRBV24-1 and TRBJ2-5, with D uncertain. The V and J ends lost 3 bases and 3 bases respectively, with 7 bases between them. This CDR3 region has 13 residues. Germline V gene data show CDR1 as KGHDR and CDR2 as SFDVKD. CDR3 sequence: CATSDSRKETQYF. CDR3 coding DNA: TGTGCCACCAGTGATAGTAGGAAAGAGACCCAGTACTTC.

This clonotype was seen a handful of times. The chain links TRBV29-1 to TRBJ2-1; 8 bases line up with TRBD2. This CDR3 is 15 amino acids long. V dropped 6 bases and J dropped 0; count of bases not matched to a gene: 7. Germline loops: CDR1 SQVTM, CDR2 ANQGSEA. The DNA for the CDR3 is TGCAGCGTCCCACGCGGGGGGAGCTCCTACAATGAGCAGTTCTTC. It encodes CSVPRGGSSYNEQFF.

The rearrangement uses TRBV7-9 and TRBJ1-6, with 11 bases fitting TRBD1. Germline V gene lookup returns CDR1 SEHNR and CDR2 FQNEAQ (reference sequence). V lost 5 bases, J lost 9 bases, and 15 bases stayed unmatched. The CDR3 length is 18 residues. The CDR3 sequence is CASSPPSGQGAVFSPLHF. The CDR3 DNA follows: TGTGCCAGCAGCCCACCCTCAGGACAGGGGGCGGTCTTTTCACCCCTCCACTTT.

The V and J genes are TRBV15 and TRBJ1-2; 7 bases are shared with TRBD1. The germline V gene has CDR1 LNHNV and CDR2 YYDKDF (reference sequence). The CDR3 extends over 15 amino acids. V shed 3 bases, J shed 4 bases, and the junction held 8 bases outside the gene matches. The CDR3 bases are TGTGCCACCAGCAGGGATACAGGGGAATTCTATGGCTACACCTTC. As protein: CATSRDTGEFYGYTF.

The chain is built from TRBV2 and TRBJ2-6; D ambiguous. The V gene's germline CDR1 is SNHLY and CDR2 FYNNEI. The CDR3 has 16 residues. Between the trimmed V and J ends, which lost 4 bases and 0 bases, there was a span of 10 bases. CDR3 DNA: TGTGCCAGCAGTGTTTACTCCCTCTCTGGGGCCAACGTCCTGACTTTC. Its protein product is CASSVYSLSGANVLTF.